The T cell receptor beta chain under discussion was sequenced for a study of siplizumab effects on memory and regulatory T cells. About this clone: Its cognate antigen is unknown.

Trimming took 2 bases from V and 3 from J; bases not matched to a gene: 6. Germline V gene data show CDR1 as MNHEY and CDR2 as SVGAGI. The CDR3 contains 15 residues. Study results and limitations: Naive T cell populations appeared to exhibit greater diversity than memory cells and appeared to be major alloresponse contributors. Only a minor fraction of alloreactive clones mapped to unstimulated subsets.

Assay: immunoSEQ multiplex PCR; the TCRdb copy retains only in-frame clones and omits some. The repertoire holds about 110,000 clones, roughly 92% seen once, with under 1.5% in the top ten. V is TRBV6-5 and J is TRBJ2-7; TRBD1 aligns across 8 bases. Source material: CD4+ T cells sorted from blood. The origin of this receptor is a human donor in good health. The CDR3 DNA sequence: TGTGCCAGCAGTTACGGAACAGGGGGGCACTACGAGCAGTACTTC. Amino acids: CASSYGTGGHYEQYF.